This TCR beta chain was observed in a study of early T cells in non-severe SARS-CoV-2 infection. Study-level information: Whole-blood bulk RNA, unsorted, was sequenced, and chains were unpaired.

The protocol attached unique molecular identifiers to individual cDNA molecules. TCRdb passed the 5' RACE reads through MiXCR, listing each CDR3 protein once. The sample lists some 40,000 distinct CDR3 sequences, about 8% occurring once. The sequence was collected from an adult who was a healthcare worker with PCR-confirmed SARS-CoV-2 infection or an uninfected control (not recorded which). Sequenced material: whole blood, taken at baseline.

CDR3 protein: CASSYLSRGGSDTEAFF. CDR3 bases: TGTGCCAGCAGTTACCTAAGCCGAGGGGGTTCGGACACTGAAGCTTTCTTT. The rearrangement uses TRBV6-5 and TRBJ1-1; possibly TRBD1 for D (6 bases). The CDR3 is 17 amino acids. Germline V lookup: CDR1 MNHEY, CDR2 SVGAGI. V lost 2 bases, J lost 3 bases, and 19 bases lay in between.